What follows are 27 T cell receptor beta chains derived from one specimen sequenced in a study of blood T cell repertoires in COVID-19. Using immunoSEQ multiplex PCR, the repertoire was profiled, and TCRdb retains in-frame clones only, with some absent. The data show about 110,000 clones, 81% seen once. Sequenced input: peripheral blood. All receptors derive from a man older than 75 with acute or convalescent COVID-19.

The CDR3 protein is CASSPPSQRETQYF. The CDR3, as DNA: TGTGCCAGCTCACCCCCCTCCCAGCGGGAGACCCAGTACTTC. The chain carries TRBV18 and TRBJ2-5, with TRBD2 as a possible D gene (5 bases). V lost 3 bases, J lost 5 bases, and 13 bases lay in between. From germline, CDR1 is KGHSH and CDR2 LQKENI. This CDR3 contains 14 residues.

The chain joins TRBV9 to TRBJ2-7; a weak D match, TRBD2 (7 bases). Trimming stripped 0 bases from V and 2 bases from J, with 12 bases between. CDR1 and CDR2 from the germline V gene are SGDLS and YYNGEE. The CDR3 has 15 amino acids. The CDR3 coding sequence is TGTGCCAGCAGCGTAGCTGGGGGGGGGCCCTACGAGCAGTACTTC. Its translation: CASSVAGGGPYEQYF. Drawing the rest from reference TRBV9 and TRBJ2-7, the complete variable domain is DSGVTQTPKHLITATGQRVTLRCSPRSGDLSVYWYQQSLDQGLQFLIQYYNGEERAKGNILERFSAQQFPDLHSELNLSSLELGDSALYFCASSVAGGGPYEQYFGPGTRLTVT.

This chain joins TRBV5-5 and TRBJ2-2; 11 bases agree with TRBD1. The trim removed 4 bases at V and 5 bases at J, leaving 7 bases unmatched. CDR3 length: 16 amino acids. Germline V gene lookup returns CDR1 SGHKS and CDR2 YYEKEE (reference sequence). CDR3 region: CASSLRDRGSTGELFF. The CDR3 DNA is TGTGCCAGCAGCCTTCGGGACAGGGGGAGTACCGGGGAGCTGTTTTTT.

The V gene is TRBV2, the J gene TRBJ2-3; the match to TRBD1 covers 9 bases. The germline V gene encodes CDR1 SNHLY and CDR2 FYNNEI. This CDR3 is built from 16 residues. Trimming removed 5 bases from V and 4 bases from J; junction bases left unmatched: 10. CDR3 sequence reads: CASSWDDRGSADTQYF. Written as DNA, the CDR3 is TGTGCCAGCAGTTGGGACGACAGGGGGTCGGCAGATACGCAGTATTTT.

This chain connects TRBV5-1 to TRBJ2-6, with a weak D call TRBD2 (5 bases). This CDR3 comprises 16 residues. The V and J ends lost 0 bases and 0 bases respectively, with 7 bases between them. CDR1 and CDR2 from the germline V gene are SGHRS and YFSETQ. The CDR3 bases are TGCGCCAGCAGCTTGGGCACTAGCTCTGGGGCCAACGTCCTGACTTTC. Protein sequence: CASSLGTSSGANVLTF.

J is TRBJ2-1 and V is TRBV7-3, with 10 positions matching TRBD2. This CDR3 contains 16 residues. CDR1 and CDR2 from the germline V gene are SGHTA and FQGTGA. The junction had 3 bases not matched to a gene; V was cut back by 4 bases and J by 0 bases. CDR3 sequence: CASSSSGSPSYNEQFF. Here the CDR3 DNA reads TGTGCCAGCAGCTCTAGCGGGAGTCCCTCCTACAATGAGCAGTTCTTC.

The chain carries TRBV25-1 and TRBJ1-2; D is ambiguous. V was clipped by 1 base and J by 7 bases, with 7 bases between them. The CDR3 is made up of 12 amino acids. Germline CDR1 and CDR2: MGHDK and SYGVNS. Here the CDR3 DNA reads TGTGCCAGCAGTGAATTATCTATTGGCTACACCTTC. As protein: CASSELSIGYTF.

The DNA for the CDR3 is TGTGCCAGCTCACCCTTGTCGGGGGGAAACGCAGATACGCAGTATTTT. It translates to CASSPLSGGNADTQYF. The gene calls are TRBV18 and TRBJ2-3, with TRBD2 identical over 7 bases. Germline V gene lookup returns CDR1 KGHSH and CDR2 LQKENI. The junction had 10 bases not matched to a gene; V was cut back by 3 bases and J by 4 bases. The CDR3 runs to 16 residues.

The chain couples TRBV6-5 to TRBJ2-2; D unclear. V was trimmed by 2 bases and J by 6 bases, leaving 4 bases between them. The CDR3 loop spans 12 amino acids. Looked up from germline, CDR1 is MNHEY and CDR2 is SVGAGI. CDR3 sequence (DNA): TGTGCCAGCAGTTACCCCGCCGGGGAGCTGTTTTTT. The encoded protein is CASSYPAGELFF.

The V and J genes are TRBV5-1 and TRBJ2-5, with TRBD2 matching 7 bases. Germline lookup yields CDR1 SGHRS and CDR2 YFSETQ. The J segment lost 0 bases and the V segment lost 0 bases, leaving 8 bases of the junction unmatched. This CDR3 contains 17 residues. CDR3 loop: CASSLVSSSGYQETQYF. CDR3 sequence (DNA): TGCGCCAGCAGCTTGGTGTCAAGTAGCGGGTACCAAGAGACCCAGTACTTC.

The V and J genes are TRBV18 and TRBJ1-5, with 7 bases lining up with TRBD1. The V and J ends lost 2 bases and 1 base, in that order; junction bases with no gene match: 2. The CDR3 length is 15 residues. The V gene's germline CDR1 is KGHSH and CDR2 LQKENI. CDR3 DNA: TGTGCCAGCTCACCAACGACAGGGAGCAATCAGCCCCAGCATTTT. Its translation: CASSPTTGSNQPQHF.

This clone was observed once. The V call is TRBV11-2, the J call TRBJ1-6; TRBD1 matches at 7 bases. The V gene end was trimmed by 3 bases and the J gene end by 13 bases; junction bases not matched to a gene: 18. The CDR3 contains 17 residues. Germline assignment: CDR1 SGHAT and CDR2 FQNNGV. For the CDR3, the DNA is TGTGCCAGCAGCTTTAGTACGCCGGGACAGTCGATTCGGCCCCTCCACTTT. It translates to CASSFSTPGQSIRPLHF.

The rearrangement uses TRBV6-6 and TRBJ1-1; 7 bases agree with TRBD1. The CDR3 has 14 residues. Unmatched junction bases numbered 14, after V lost 11 bases and J lost 5 bases. Germline CDR1 and CDR2: MNHNY and SVGAGI (reference sequence). CDR3 sequence (DNA): TGTGCCGGACGGACCGGGACAGTAATTACTGAAGCTTTCTTT. Its protein product is CAGRTGTVITEAFF.

This chain links TRBV7-3 with TRBJ1-1, with D possibly being TRBD1 (5 bases). Germline V gives CDR1 SGHTA, CDR2 FQGTGA. V was trimmed by 6 bases and J by 7 bases, leaving 15 bases between them. The CDR3 totals 13 residues. Here the CDR3 reads CASRSGRGGEAFF. The DNA for the CDR3 is TGTGCCAGCAGGTCCGGGAGGGGTGGTGAAGCTTTCTTT.

The chain couples TRBV18 to TRBJ2-7, with 13 positions matching TRBD2. Germline CDR1 KGHSH, CDR2 LQKENI. V was clipped by 2 bases and J by 2 bases; unmatched bases: 0. The CDR3 is made up of 15 amino acids. The CDR3 loop is CASSPGTSGTYEQYF. The CDR3 DNA follows: TGTGCCAGCTCACCAGGGACTAGCGGGACCTACGAGCAGTACTTC.

J is TRBJ1-5 and V is TRBV7-2, with 8 bases lining up with TRBD1. Germline V lookup: CDR1 SGHTA, CDR2 FQGNSA. V lost 6 bases and J lost 2; bases outside the gene matches: 0. This CDR3 region has 13 residues. Here the CDR3 DNA reads TGTGCCAGCAGACAGGGGGGCAATCAGCCCCAGCATTTT. Translation: CASRQGGNQPQHF.

The chain recombines TRBV5-1 with TRBJ2-5, with D possibly being TRBD2 (6 bases). The V gene's germline CDR1 is SGHRS and CDR2 YFSETQ. The CDR3 totals 14 residues. Trimming took off 1 base at V and 5 bases at J, with 12 bases between the two ends. The CDR3 DNA reads TGCGCCAGCAGCTTGTTGACGGGGGAGGAGACCCAGTACTTC. Amino acids: CASSLLTGEETQYF.

This clone turned up a few times. This chain uses TRBV13 with TRBJ2-1; 10 bases align to TRBD2. Losses at the gene ends were 3 bases for V and 13 bases for J; bases not matched to a gene: 9. CDR1 and CDR2 (germline): PRHDT, FYEKMQ (reference sequence). This CDR3 contains 14 residues. The CDR3 is CASSFWDLAGAQFF. CDR3 coding DNA: TGTGCCAGCAGCTTTTGGGACCTAGCGGGAGCCCAGTTCTTC.

V is TRBV18 and J is TRBJ2-7; D is ambiguous. This CDR3 region has 13 residues. Germline V gives CDR1 KGHSH, CDR2 LQKENI. Trimming cost V 2 bases and J 3 bases, with 8 bases left between them. The CDR3 here is CASSPINGYEQYF. For the CDR3, the DNA is TGTGCCAGCTCACCAATCAACGGCTACGAGCAGTACTTC.

There are a few counts of this clone. The V call is TRBV3-1 (or the pseudogene TRBV3-2), the J call TRBJ1-2, with TRBD1 identical over 12 bases. The J segment lost 7 bases and the V segment lost 2 bases, leaving 5 bases of the junction unmatched. Looked up from germline, CDR1 is LGHDT and CDR2 is YNNKEL (reference sequence). The CDR3 contains 15 residues. CDR3 coding DNA: TGTGCCAGCAGCCAACCGGGACAGGGGGCTGTTGGCTACACCTTC. It translates to CASSQPGQGAVGYTF.

V usage is TRBV28 and J usage is TRBJ2-2; 7 positions agree with TRBD1. V dropped 8 bases and J dropped 1; count of bases not matched to a gene: 7. The germline CDR1 and CDR2 sequences are MDHEN and SYDVKM. The CDR3 has 15 residues. The CDR3 loop reads CASFRRTGNTGELFF. The CDR3 DNA reads TGTGCCAGCTTCCGGAGGACAGGGAACACCGGGGAGCTGTTTTTT.

The chain uses TRBV6-1 and TRBJ1-1, with D possibly matching TRBD1 (6 bases). The length of the CDR3 is 14 residues. The V end lost 0 bases, the J end lost 5 bases, and 10 bases lay between the germline ends. The germline V gene encodes CDR1 MNHNS and CDR2 SASEGT. Here the CDR3 reads CASSEAYRGTEAFF. For the CDR3, the DNA is TGTGCCAGCAGTGAAGCGTATAGGGGGACTGAAGCTTTCTTT.

The chain links TRBV11-1 to TRBJ2-6; a possible D gene is TRBD1 (5 bases). The CDR3 consists of 16 residues. Deletions cut 4 bases from V and 0 bases from J, with 10 bases between. From germline, CDR1 is SGHAT and CDR2 FQDESV (reference sequence). The CDR3 sequence is CASSSKGFSGANVLTF. The CDR3, as DNA: TGTGCCAGCAGCTCCAAGGGGTTCTCTGGGGCCAACGTCCTGACTTTC. The whole variable domain, remainder taken from reference TRBV11-1 and TRBJ2-6, is EAEVAQSPRYKITEKSQAVAFWCDPISGHATLYWYRQILGQGPELLVQFQDESVVDDSQLPKDRFSAERLKGVDSTLKIQPAELGDSAMYLCASSSKGFSGANVLTFGAGSRLTVL.

In nucleotides, the CDR3 is TGTGCCAGCAGTGGGACAGGTTGGGGACTTAATGAAAAACTGTTTTTT. Its translation: CASSGTGWGLNEKLFF. This chain connects TRBV25-1 to TRBJ1-4; the match to TRBD1 covers 7 bases. Looked up from germline, CDR1 is MGHDK and CDR2 is SYGVNS. The CDR3 extends over 16 amino acids. V lost 4 bases, J lost 4 bases, and 9 bases stayed unmatched.

The chain couples TRBV27 to TRBJ1-6; D remains unclear. Trimming took 6 bases from V and 0 from J, leaving 12 bases between them. The CDR3 covers 16 residues. Per germline, CDR1 MNHEY and CDR2 SMNVEV (reference sequence). For the CDR3, the DNA is TGTGCCAGCAGAGACACTCTACTCTCCTATAATTCACCCCTCCACTTT. Protein sequence: CASRDTLLSYNSPLHF.

The V gene is TRBV10-3, the J gene TRBJ1-1; no clear D. Trimming removed 0 bases at V and 1 base at J, with 9 bases between. CDR1 is ENHRY and CDR2 is SYGVKD in the germline V gene. This CDR3 region has 15 residues. The CDR3 is CAISESSRRNTEAFF. The CDR3 DNA reads as TGTGCCATCAGTGAGTCGAGTAGGAGGAACACTGAAGCTTTCTTT.

The V gene is TRBV18, the J gene TRBJ2-5; D may be TRBD2 (5 bases). Germline values: CDR1 KGHSH, CDR2 LQKENI. The CDR3 is 14 residues long. The germline V and J ends were trimmed by 4 bases and 0 bases, with 9 bases remaining between them. CDR3 sequence reads: CASSLSGYQETQYF. Written as DNA, the CDR3 is TGTGCCAGCTCACTGTCGGGGTACCAAGAGACCCAGTACTTC.